Sequencing of this T cell receptor beta chain was carried out in a study of OX40 agonist ivuxolimab in advanced cancers. Concerning the study at large: Ivuxolimab, which targeted the costimulatory receptor OX40 (CD134), was an agonistic, fully human IgG2 monoclonal antibody. Intravenous ivuxolimab was administered to patients every 2 weeks at six dose levels: 0.01, 0.1, 0.3, 1.5, 3 and 10 mg/kg. Among the approximately 50 dose-escalation patients, 19 had hepatocellular carcinoma, about 15 melanoma, 9 renal cell carcinoma and 9 head and neck cancer. In the dose-escalation cohort, 82.7% of patients were male, and the mean age was roughly 60 years, with a range of roughly 20 to 79. Patients were allowed to have had prior anti-PD-1, anti-PD-L1 or anti-CTLA-4 therapy, and approximately 39% of the dose-escalation patients had been treated with checkpoint inhibitors. Partial responses were achieved by three dose-escalation patients, of whom one had hepatocellular carcinoma and two had cutaneous melanoma. The point of sequencing TCRbeta in the periphery was to test whether ivuxolimab changed TCR sequence diversity and drove clonal T-cell expansion. The paper covers the monotherapy dose-escalation part of the phase I ivuxolimab trial, which included N ≈ 50 patients.

Patients with a history of autoimmune disease or receiving systemic immunosuppression were excluded from the trial. Peripheral blood for TCR sequencing was drawn from every dose cohort at baseline, at cycle 4 day 1 and at cycle 7 day 1. The samples were taken from a phase I, first-in-human, multicenter, open-label dose-escalation trial of ivuxolimab. Adults with locally advanced or metastatic melanoma, renal cell, hepatocellular, or head and neck squamous cell carcinoma were enrolled in the trial. Before TCR sequencing, CD4+ T cells and CD8+ T cells were sorted from peripheral blood as separate populations. Summary of the overall study and its limitations: On average, CD8+ T cells showed more expanded clones than CD4+ T cells after ivuxolimab. Low levels of normalized T-cell clonal expansion were also shown by some nonresponding patients. The antigen specificity of the peripheral T cells that underwent clonal expansion was not determined. Partial responders in the 0.1-3.0 mg/kg groups had among the lowest normalized peripheral clonal expansion, especially among CD8+ T cells. At doses of 0.1 to 3.0 mg/kg, clonal expansion of both CD4+ and CD8+ T cells in blood was seen between baseline and week 6.

A note on this clone: Its antigen has not been determined. One base away there is no much larger clone; base qualities are not given.

V loses 0 bases of germline sequence and J loses 6 bases, and the interval between the two ends is 9 bases. CDR1 and CDR2 were assigned from the germline V gene as ENHRY and SYGVKD. The CDR3 numbers 14 residues from cysteine through phenylalanine. Only the CDR3 DNA stays, 42 bases, in frame from base 1. For sequencing of the TCRbeta CDR3 region, genomic DNA was extracted from the sorted cells. The immunoSEQ Assay was used to sequence the TCRbeta CDR3 regions. This is the immuneACCESS table as TCRdb keeps it, with only in-frame sequences that have V and J called. A part of the clones is gone; compared with another copy, unresolved V genes explain less than half, and the rest is unexplained. This sample has 90,000 to 100,000 clones in its table, and around nine tenths of those were observed once. The ten largest clonotypes hold around 0.8% of the sample.

The sample in question was CD4+ or CD8+ T cells sorted from blood, obtained in a trial of the OX40 agonist ivuxolimab. The chain is encoded by TRBV10-3 joined to TRBJ1-5, and perhaps TRBD1 as D gene, on 5 matching bases. This receptor was taken from an adult with an advanced solid tumor such as melanoma, head and neck, liver or kidney cancer. The sequenced DNA is TGTGCCATCAGTGAGTCCCCAGGGAGTCAGCCCCAGCATTTT. Its product reads: CAISESPGSQPQHF.